This T cell receptor beta chain was sequenced during a study of blood T cells in healthy people across ages. Study-wide results and caveats: The unsorted PBMCs prevented any conclusive comparison of naive versus antigen-experienced cells. Underestimates were what the diversity estimates from one million T cells were considered to be.

The CDR3 is 14 residues long. The V and J ends lost 4 bases and 2 bases respectively, with 13 bases between them. CDR1 and CDR2 (germline): SGHRS, YFSETQ. A word on this clonotype: Its antigen is as yet unknown.

A second PCR of about 7 to 12 cycles used a sample-barcoded 5' primer and a J-beta primer mix. TCRdb re-called the 5' RACE reads through MiXCR, storing one row per CDR3 protein. The sample lists about 380,000 distinct CDR3 sequences; 50% to 60% were seen once. Sample: blood. The chain uses TRBV5-1 and TRBJ2-7; D possibly uses TRBD1 or TRBD2 (5 bases each). This TCR derives from a man in his 60s in good health. The CDR3 reads CASSPQGRTYEQYF. The DNA of the CDR3 is TGCGCCAGCAGCCCGCAGGGACGGACCTACGAGCAGTACTTC.